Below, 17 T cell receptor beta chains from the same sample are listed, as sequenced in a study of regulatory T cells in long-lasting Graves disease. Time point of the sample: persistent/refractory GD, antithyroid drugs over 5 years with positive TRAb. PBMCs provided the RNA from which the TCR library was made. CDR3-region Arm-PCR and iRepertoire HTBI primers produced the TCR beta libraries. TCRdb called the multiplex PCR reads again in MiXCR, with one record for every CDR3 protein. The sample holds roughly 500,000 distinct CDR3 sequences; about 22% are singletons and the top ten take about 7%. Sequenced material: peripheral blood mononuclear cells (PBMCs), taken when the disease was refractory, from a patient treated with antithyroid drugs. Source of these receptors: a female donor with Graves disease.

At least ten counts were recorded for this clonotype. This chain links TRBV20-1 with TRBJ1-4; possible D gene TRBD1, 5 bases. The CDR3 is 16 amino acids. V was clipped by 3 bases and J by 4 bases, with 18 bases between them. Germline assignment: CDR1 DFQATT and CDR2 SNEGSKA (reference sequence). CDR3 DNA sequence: TGCAGTGCTAGGGGGCATAGTCACCCTTATAATGAAAAACTGTTTTTT. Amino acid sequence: CSARGHSHPYNEKLFF.

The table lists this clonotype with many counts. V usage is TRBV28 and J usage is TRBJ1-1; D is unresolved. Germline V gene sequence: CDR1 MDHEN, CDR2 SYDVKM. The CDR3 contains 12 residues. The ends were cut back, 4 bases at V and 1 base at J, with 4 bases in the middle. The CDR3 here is CASSSTNTEAFF. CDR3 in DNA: TGTGCCAGCAGTTCTACGAACACTGAAGCTTTCTTT.

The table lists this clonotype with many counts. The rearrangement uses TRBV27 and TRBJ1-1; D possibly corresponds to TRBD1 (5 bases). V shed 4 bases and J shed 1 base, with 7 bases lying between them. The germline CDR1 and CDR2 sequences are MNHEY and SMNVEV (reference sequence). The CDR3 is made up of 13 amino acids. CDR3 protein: CASSSTGNTEAFF. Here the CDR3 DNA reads TGTGCCAGCAGTTCTACAGGGAACACTGAAGCTTTCTTT.

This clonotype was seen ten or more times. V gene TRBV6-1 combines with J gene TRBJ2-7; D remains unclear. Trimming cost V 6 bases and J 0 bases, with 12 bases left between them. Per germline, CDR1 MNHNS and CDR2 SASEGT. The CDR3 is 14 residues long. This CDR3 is CASSPHRDSYEQYF. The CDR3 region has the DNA TGTGCCAGCAGCCCTCACAGAGACTCCTACGAGCAGTACTTC.

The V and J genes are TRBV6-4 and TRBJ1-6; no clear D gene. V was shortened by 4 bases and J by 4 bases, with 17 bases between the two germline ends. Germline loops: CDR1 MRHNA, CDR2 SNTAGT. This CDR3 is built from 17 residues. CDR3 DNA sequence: TGTGCCAGCAGTGGACCGGTGACTATAGATTATAATTCACCCCTCCACTTT. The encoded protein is CASSGPVTIDYNSPLHF.

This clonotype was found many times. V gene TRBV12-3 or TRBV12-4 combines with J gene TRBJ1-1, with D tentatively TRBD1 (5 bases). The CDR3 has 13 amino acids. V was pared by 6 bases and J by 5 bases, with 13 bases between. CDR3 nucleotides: TGTGCCAGCAGCCGGGAGGGGAGAACTGAAGCTTTCTTT. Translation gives CASSREGRTEAFF.

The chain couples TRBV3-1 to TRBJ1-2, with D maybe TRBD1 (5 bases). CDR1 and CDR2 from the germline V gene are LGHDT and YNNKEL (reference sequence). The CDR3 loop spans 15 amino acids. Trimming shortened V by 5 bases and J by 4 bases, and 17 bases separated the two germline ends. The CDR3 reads CASSSQGPNLYGYTF. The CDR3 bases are TGTGCCAGCAGCTCCCAGGGCCCGAACCTCTATGGCTACACCTTC.

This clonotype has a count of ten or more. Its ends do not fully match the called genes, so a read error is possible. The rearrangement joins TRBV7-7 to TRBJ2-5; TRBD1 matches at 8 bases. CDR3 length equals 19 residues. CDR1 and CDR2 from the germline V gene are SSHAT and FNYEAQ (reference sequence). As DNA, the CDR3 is TGTGCTAGCAGCCGGTCGATGGGCCCCTCGACAGGGGATCTGGAGACCCAGTACTTC. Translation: CASSRSMGPSTGDLETQYF.

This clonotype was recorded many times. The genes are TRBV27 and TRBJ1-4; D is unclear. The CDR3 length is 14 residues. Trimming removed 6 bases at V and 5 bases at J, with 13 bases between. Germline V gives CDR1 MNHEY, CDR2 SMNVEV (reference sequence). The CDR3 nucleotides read TGTGCCAGCAGCTTCAGGAGAGAGAATGAAAAACTGTTTTTT. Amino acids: CASSFRRENEKLFF.

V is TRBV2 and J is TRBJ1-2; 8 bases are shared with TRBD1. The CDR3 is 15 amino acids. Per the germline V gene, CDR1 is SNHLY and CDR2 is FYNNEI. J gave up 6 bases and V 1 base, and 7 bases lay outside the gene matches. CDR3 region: CASSEVTQGADGYTF. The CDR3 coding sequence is TGTGCCAGCAGTGAAGTAACCCAGGGGGCGGATGGCTACACCTTC.

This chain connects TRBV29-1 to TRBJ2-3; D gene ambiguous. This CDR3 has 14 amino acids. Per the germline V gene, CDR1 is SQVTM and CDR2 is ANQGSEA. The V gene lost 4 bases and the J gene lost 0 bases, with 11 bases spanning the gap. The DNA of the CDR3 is TGCAGCGTTGTCACCACGGCTAGCACAGATACGCAGTATTTT. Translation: CSVVTTASTDTQYF.

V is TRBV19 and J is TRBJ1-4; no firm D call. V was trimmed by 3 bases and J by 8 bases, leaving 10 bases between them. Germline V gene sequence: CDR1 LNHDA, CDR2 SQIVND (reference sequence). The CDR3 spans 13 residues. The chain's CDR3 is CASSIRMEEKLFF. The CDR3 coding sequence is TGTGCCAGTAGTATCCGCATGGAGGAAAAACTGTTTTTT.

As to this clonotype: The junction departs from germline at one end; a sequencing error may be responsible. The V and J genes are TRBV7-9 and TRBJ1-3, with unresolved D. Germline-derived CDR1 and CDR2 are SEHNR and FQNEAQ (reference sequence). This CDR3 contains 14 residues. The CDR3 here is CASSLVKAGDTIYF. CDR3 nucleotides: TGTGCCAGCAGCTTAGTAAAGGCTGGAGACACCATATATTTT. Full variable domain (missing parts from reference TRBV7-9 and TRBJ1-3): DTGVSQNPRHKITKRGQNVTFRCDPISEHNRLYWYRQTLGQGPEFLTYFQNEAQLEKSRLLSDRFSAERPKGSFSTLEIQRTEQGDSAMYLCASSLVKAGDTIYFGEGSWLTVV.

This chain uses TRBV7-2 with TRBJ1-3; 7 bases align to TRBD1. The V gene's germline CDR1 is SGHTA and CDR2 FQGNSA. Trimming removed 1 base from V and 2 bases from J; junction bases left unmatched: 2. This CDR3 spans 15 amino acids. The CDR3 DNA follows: TGTGCCAGCAGCTTAGTACAGGGGCCTGGAAACACCATATATTTT. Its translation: CASSLVQGPGNTIYF. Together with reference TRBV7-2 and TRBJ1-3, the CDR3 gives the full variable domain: GAGVSQSPSNKVTEKGKDVELRCDPISGHTALYWYRQSLGQGLEFLIYFQGNSAPDKSGLPSDRFSAERTGGSVSTLTIQRTQQEDSAVYLCASSLVQGPGNTIYFGEGSWLTVV.

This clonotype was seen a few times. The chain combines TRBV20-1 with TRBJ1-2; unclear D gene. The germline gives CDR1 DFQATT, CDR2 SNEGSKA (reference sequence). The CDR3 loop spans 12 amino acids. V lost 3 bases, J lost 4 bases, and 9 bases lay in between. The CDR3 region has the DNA TGCAGTGCTAGGGGGAACTTCTATGGCTACACCTTC. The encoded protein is CSARGNFYGYTF.

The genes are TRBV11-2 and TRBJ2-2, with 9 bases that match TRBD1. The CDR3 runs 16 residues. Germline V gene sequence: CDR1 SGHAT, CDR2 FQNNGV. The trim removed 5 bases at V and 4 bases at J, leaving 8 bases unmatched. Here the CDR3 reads CASSRRGQGRTGELFF. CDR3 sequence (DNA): TGTGCCAGCAGCAGGAGGGGACAGGGACGCACCGGGGAGCTGTTTTTT.

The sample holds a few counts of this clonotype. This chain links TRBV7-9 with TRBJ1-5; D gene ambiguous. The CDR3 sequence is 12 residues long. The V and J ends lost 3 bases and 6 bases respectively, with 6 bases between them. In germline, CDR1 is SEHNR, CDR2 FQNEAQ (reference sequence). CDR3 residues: CASSFSSQPQHF. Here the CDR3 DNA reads TGTGCCAGCAGCTTTTCTTCTCAGCCCCAGCATTTT.